What follows are 17 T cell receptor beta chains derived from one specimen sequenced in a study of T cell responses to AZD1222 COVID-19 vaccine. Profiling relied on immunoSEQ multiplex PCR, and the TCRdb table lists in-frame clones only, not all of them. There are roughly 100,000 clones in the sample; about 90% occur only once, and about 25% lies in the top ten. Sequenced here: peripheral blood, sampled on day 0 of AZD1222 vaccination. These receptors all come from an adult in good health.

CDR3 DNA: TGTGCCAGTAGTATTTGGACAGGGGGCAGCTCTGGGGCCAACGTCCTGACTTTC. Its translation is CASSIWTGGSSGANVLTF. The chain couples TRBV19 to TRBJ2-6, with TRBD1 matching over 11 bases. The V and J ends lost 3 bases and 0 bases, in that order; junction bases with no gene match: 4. The CDR3 has 18 amino acids. Germline V lookup: CDR1 LNHDA, CDR2 SQIVND (reference sequence).

This chain uses TRBV5-4 with TRBJ2-1; TRBD2 agrees at 9 bases. The germline V gene has CDR1 SGHNT and CDR2 YYREEE (reference sequence). This CDR3 has 14 residues. Germline trimming cut 4 bases from V and 8 bases from J; bases unmatched to any gene: 7. The chain's CDR3 is CASSPGLASHEQFF. The CDR3 DNA is TGTGCCAGCAGCCCCGGACTAGCGAGCCATGAGCAGTTCTTC.

This sequence joins TRBV18 and TRBJ2-7, with D possibly being TRBD1 or TRBD2 (5 bases each). The CDR3 spans 11 residues. V lost 5 bases and J 4 bases, leaving 6 bases between the germline ends. Germline lookup yields CDR1 KGHSH and CDR2 LQKENI. The CDR3 DNA follows: TGTGCCAGCTCAGAGGGGTACGAGCAGTACTTC. It codes for CASSEGYEQYF. Based on the CDR3 plus reference TRBV18 and TRBJ2-7, the full variable domain is NAGVMQNPRHLVRRRGQEARLRCSPMKGHSHVYWYRQLPEEGLKFMVYLQKENIIDESGMPKERFSAEFPKEGPSILRIQQVVRGDSAAYFCASSEGYEQYFGPGTRLTVT.

In its sample, this clone was seen once. The V call is TRBV11-2, the J call TRBJ1-4, with 8 bases fitting TRBD1. The V gene end was trimmed by 4 bases and the J gene end by 3 bases; junction bases not matched to a gene: 7. The germline gives CDR1 SGHAT, CDR2 FQNNGV. The CDR3 loop spans 16 amino acids. The CDR3 coding sequence is TGTGCCAGCAGCTCCGGGACAGGTTTCTCTAATGAAAAACTGTTTTTT. Translated: CASSSGTGFSNEKLFF.

The CDR3 loop reads CASSQVKGLSFWGSYNEQFF. The DNA for the CDR3 is TGCGCCAGCAGCCAAGTAAAGGGACTGAGCTTCTGGGGTTCCTACAATGAGCAGTTCTTC. The chain employs TRBV4-1 and TRBJ2-1, with a tentative D call TRBD2 (6 bases). From germline, CDR1 is MGHRA and CDR2 YSYEKL. Trimming removed 1 base from V and 1 base from J, with 23 bases in between. CDR3 length: 20 residues.

The chain has TRBV2 and TRBJ2-3, with TRBD2 identical over 14 bases. CDR1 and CDR2 from the germline V gene are SNHLY and FYNNEI. Trimming at V came to 8 bases and at J to 6 bases, leaving 13 bases not matched to a gene. The CDR3 sequence is 17 residues long. The CDR3, as DNA: TGTGCCAGCTCGAGGGGACTAGCGGGGGCACTAGCGGATACGCAGTATTTT. Translating gives CASSRGLAGALADTQYF.

The chain couples TRBV6-2 or TRBV6-3 to TRBJ2-4; D gene ambiguous. From germline, CDR1 is MNHEY and CDR2 SVGEGT. Trimming removed 0 bases at V and 3 bases at J, with 6 bases between. The CDR3 extends over 14 amino acids. DNA of the CDR3: TGTGCCAGCAGTTACTCAGGAGTCAAAAACATTCAGTACTTC. Translation: CASSYSGVKNIQYF.

V is TRBV30 and J is TRBJ2-6; 8 positions match TRBD2. Trimming took 2 bases from V and 3 from J; bases not matched to a gene: 6. The length of the CDR3 is 16 residues. Germline assignment: CDR1 GTSNPN and CDR2 SVGIG (reference sequence). CDR3 nucleotide sequence: TGTGCCTGGAGTCCACGGGGGGGGCTTGGGGCCAACGTCCTGACTTTC. This codes for CAWSPRGGLGANVLTF.

The chain recombines TRBV9 with TRBJ1-1; the D gene is possibly TRBD1 (5 bases). The CDR3 has 15 amino acids. Per the germline V gene, CDR1 is SGDLS and CDR2 is YYNGEE. V gave up 0 bases and J gave up 4 bases, with 13 bases separating them. CDR3 amino acids: CASSVEDGRVTEAFF. CDR3 DNA sequence: TGTGCCAGCAGCGTAGAGGATGGCAGGGTCACTGAAGCTTTCTTT.

The table lists this clone with a count of one. The V call is TRBV10-3, the J call TRBJ1-2; weak D call: TRBD1 (6 bases). Germline values: CDR1 ENHRY, CDR2 SYGVKD. The V end lost 4 bases, the J end lost 2 bases, and 8 bases lay between the germline ends. The length of the CDR3 is 13 residues. The CDR3 DNA is TGTGCCATCAGTGCGCAGGGGAACTATGGCTACACCTTC. It yields the protein CAISAQGNYGYTF.

The gene calls are TRBV13 and TRBJ1-1; perhaps TRBD1 as D (5 bases). V lost 4 bases to trimming and J lost 1 base, with 13 bases between them. CDR3 size: 15 residues. The germline gives CDR1 PRHDT, CDR2 FYEKMQ (reference sequence). CDR3 DNA sequence: TGTGCCAGCAGCTCCCGGCCGGGGCGGAACACTGAAGCTTTCTTT. Translated: CASSSRPGRNTEAFF.

For the CDR3, the DNA is TGCAGTGCTAGAGGACAGGCGGAGCAGTACTTC. Protein product: CSARGQAEQYF. J is TRBJ2-7 and V is TRBV20-1; weak D call: TRBD1 (6 bases). The V end was cut by 1 base, the J end by 7 bases, with 8 bases between. Germline lookup yields CDR1 DFQATT and CDR2 SNEGSKA (reference sequence). CDR3 length equals 11 residues.

The V gene is TRBV5-6, the J gene TRBJ1-1; D call uncertain. Trimming cost V 1 base and J 1 base, with 5 bases left between them. Germline V CDR1 and CDR2: SGHDT, YYEEEE. The CDR3 covers 13 residues. The chain's CDR3 is CASSLSPNTEAFF. Here the CDR3 DNA reads TGTGCCAGCAGCTTGAGCCCGAACACTGAAGCTTTCTTT.

V gene TRBV3-1 (or the pseudogene TRBV3-2) combines with J gene TRBJ2-5; unclear D gene. With 1 base removed from V and 2 bases from J, the gap between germline ends came to 8 bases. The CDR3 runs 14 residues. The germline CDR1 and CDR2 sequences are LGHDT and YNNKEL (reference sequence). CDR3 protein: CASSQANLQETQYF. The CDR3 nucleotides read TGTGCCAGCAGCCAAGCTAACTTGCAAGAGACCCAGTACTTC.

The V and J genes are TRBV30 and TRBJ1-5; weak D call: TRBD1 (6 bases). V was cut by 2 bases and J by 1 base, with 9 bases left in between. Per the germline V gene, CDR1 is GTSNPN and CDR2 is SVGIG (reference sequence). There are 14 residues in the CDR3. The CDR3 reads CAWSSGQSNQPQHF. CDR3 nucleotide sequence: TGTGCCTGGAGTTCGGGACAAAGCAATCAGCCCCAGCATTTT. The full variable domain, completed using reference TRBV30 and TRBJ1-5, is SQTIHQWPATLVQPVGSPLSLECTVEGTSNPNLYWYRQAAGRGLQLLFYSVGIGQISSEVPQNLSASRPQDRQFILSSKKLLLSDSGFYLCAWSSGQSNQPQHFGDGTRLSIL.

This chain uses TRBV9 with TRBJ2-3, with TRBD2 identical over 12 bases. The germline V gene encodes CDR1 SGDLS and CDR2 YYNGEE. The CDR3 is 16 residues long. V gave up 0 bases and J gave up 5 bases; unmatched junction bases: 4. This CDR3 is CASSVASGRAVDTQYF. DNA of the CDR3: TGTGCCAGCAGCGTAGCTAGCGGGAGGGCCGTAGATACGCAGTATTTT.

The genes are TRBV10-3 and TRBJ2-1; the D call may be TRBD1 or TRBD2 (5 bases each). The germline V gene has CDR1 ENHRY and CDR2 SYGVKD. The CDR3 contains 15 residues. The germline V and J ends were trimmed by 4 bases and 6 bases, with 16 bases remaining between them. CDR3 nucleotides: TGTGCCATCAGTGGGTCCTTGAGGGGATCCAATGAGCAGTTCTTC. Residues: CAISGSLRGSNEQFF.